The 23 T cell receptor beta chains below all came from one sample that was sequenced in a study of regulatory T cells. What these receptors recognize is not known. The primer mix had 52 TRBV and 13 TRBJ primers. Data came from immunoSEQ multiplex PCR; TCRdb stores just in-frame clones and leaves some out. This table holds 20,000 to 25,000 clones, 70% to 90% found once. Study-level points and caveats: In CD3G-deficient patients, conventional CD4+ T cells were enriched for hydrophobic CDR3 residues at positions 6 and 7.

Source material: conventional CD4+ T cells sorted from blood. The receptors derive from a child aged 10 to 17 with CD3G deficiency.

The V gene is TRBV28, the J gene TRBJ2-1, with 7 bases that match TRBD2. The CDR3 runs 13 residues. V lost 5 bases and J lost 15; bases outside the gene matches: 13. Germline V gene lookup returns CDR1 MDHEN and CDR2 SYDVKM. The CDR3 reads CASSDPGTTPPFF. For the CDR3, the DNA is TGTGCCAGCAGTGACCCCGGGACTACCCCCCCGTTCTTC.

This rearrangement joins TRBV11-2 to TRBJ1-1; D call uncertain. The CDR3 length is 13 residues. Trimming removed 6 bases from V and 0 bases from J, with 8 bases in between. Germline CDR1 is SGHAT and CDR2 is FQNNGV. CDR3 nucleotides: TGTGCCAGCAGTCTTTCCATGAACACTGAAGCTTTCTTT. Translation gives CASSLSMNTEAFF.

The chain employs TRBV28 and TRBJ1-5, with a tentative D call TRBD1 (5 bases). The CDR3 runs 14 residues. Per germline, CDR1 MDHEN and CDR2 SYDVKM. V was clipped by 3 bases and J by 7 bases, with 13 bases between them. The CDR3 DNA follows: TGTGCCAGCAGTTTGAGGACCTGGGGGCAGCCCCAGCATTTT. This gives the protein CASSLRTWGQPQHF.

The chain employs TRBV13 and TRBJ1-4; no firm D call. This CDR3 has 16 amino acids. Germline V gene data show CDR1 as PRHDT and CDR2 as FYEKMQ (reference sequence). V lost 5 bases and J lost 5, with 18 bases in between. DNA for the CDR3: TGTGCCAGCAGCAGACGGACGGGGAGGTTGAATGAAAAACTGTTTTTT. Its protein is CASSRRTGRLNEKLFF.

The chain uses TRBV5-1 and TRBJ1-1, with TRBD1 matching 11 bases. The V gene's germline CDR1 is SGHRS and CDR2 YFSETQ. V lost 3 bases, J lost 10 bases, and 8 bases stayed unmatched. This CDR3 is 14 amino acids long. The CDR3, as DNA: TGCGCCAGCAGCTCCCGTCCCGGGACAGGGGGAGCTTTCTTT. The encoded protein is CASSSRPGTGGAFF.

The chain combines TRBV7-8 with TRBJ2-3, with TRBD2 matching 8 bases. V dropped 5 bases and J dropped 3; count of bases not matched to a gene: 4. The germline CDR1 and CDR2 sequences are SGHVS and FQNEAQ. The length of the CDR3 is 14 residues. In DNA form, the CDR3 reads TGTGCCAGCAGCCCCGGGACTAGAACAGATACGCAGTATTTT. Translated, it gives CASSPGTRTDTQYF.

V is TRBV5-1 and J is TRBJ1-1, with D hard to call. The germline V gene encodes CDR1 SGHRS and CDR2 YFSETQ. The CDR3 has 13 residues. Trimming cost V 0 bases and J 1 base, with 4 bases left between them. The CDR3 coding sequence is TGCGCCAGCAGCTTGGTTCCGAACACTGAAGCTTTCTTT. Translation gives CASSLVPNTEAFF.

The chain carries TRBV6-1 and TRBJ2-5, with TRBD2 matching 7 bases. The DNA matches TRBJ2-7 better at its end, which makes the J call doubtful. The germline gives CDR1 MNHNS, CDR2 SASEGT. This CDR3 contains 13 residues. The CDR3 sequence is CASNPGLSYEQYF. The CDR3 region has the DNA TGTGCCAGCAACCCGGGACTAAGCTACGAGCAGTACTTC.

The chain employs TRBV6-1 and TRBJ2-7; D might be TRBD2 (5 bases). This CDR3 has 14 amino acids. The V gene's germline CDR1 is MNHNS and CDR2 SASEGT. V shed 7 bases and J shed 3 bases, with 16 bases lying between them. The CDR3, as DNA: TGTGCCAGCACTAAGGACTTAGGAGGCTACGAGCAGTACTTC. This sequence encodes CASTKDLGGYEQYF.

The V and J genes are TRBV6-1 and TRBJ2-5; 8 positions match TRBD1. The J call may be mistaken, given a closer DNA end match to TRBJ2-7. This CDR3 comprises 15 residues. Per germline, CDR1 MNHNS and CDR2 SASEGT. The CDR3 DNA reads as TGTGCCAGCAGTGTGAATGTCAGGGGGCCCTACGAGCAGTACTTC. Its protein is CASSVNVRGPYEQYF.

The chain couples TRBV15 to TRBJ1-2; maybe TRBD1 (6 bases). Trimming removed 0 bases from V and 4 bases from J, with 21 bases in between. This CDR3 is built from 18 residues. Germline-derived CDR1 and CDR2 are LNHNV and YYDKDF (reference sequence). The CDR3 bases are TGTGCCACCAGCAGAGATAAACCCCGGACAGCGGACCCCTATGGCTACACCTTC. It yields the protein CATSRDKPRTADPYGYTF. Full variable domain (remainder filled in from reference TRBV15 and TRBJ1-2): DAMVIQNPRYQVTQFGKPVTLSCSQTLNHNVMYWYQQKSSQAPKLLFHYYDKDFNNEADTPDNFQSRRPNTSFCFLDIRSPGLGDTAMYLCATSRDKPRTADPYGYTFGSGTRLTVV.

This chain joins TRBV6-1 and TRBJ2-3; weak D call: TRBD2 (5 bases). The V gene lost 3 bases and the J gene lost 2 bases, with 21 bases spanning the gap. Germline V gene sequence: CDR1 MNHNS, CDR2 SASEGT. This CDR3 is 18 amino acids long. CDR3 residues: CASSDCFVEAEDTDTQYF. For the CDR3, the DNA is TGTGCCAGCAGTGATTGCTTTGTGGAGGCGGAGGACACAGATACGCAGTATTTT.

The chain employs TRBV5-6 and TRBJ1-4; D not resolved. Per germline, CDR1 SGHDT and CDR2 YYEEEE. V lost 4 bases, J lost 0 bases, and 10 bases lay in between. This CDR3 spans 15 amino acids. CDR3 in amino acids: CASSGSGATNEKLFF. The CDR3 bases are TGTGCCAGCAGCGGGAGCGGGGCAACTAATGAAAAACTGTTTTTT.

The V gene is TRBV6-1, the J gene TRBJ2-1; the match to TRBD1 covers 7 bases. The length of the CDR3 is 15 residues. Per the germline V gene, CDR1 is MNHNS and CDR2 is SASEGT. The V and J ends lost 5 bases and 4 bases, in that order; junction bases with no gene match: 8. In nucleotides, the CDR3 is TGTGCCAGCAGTTCAACAGGGGAACTTTACAATGAGCAGTTCTTC. Protein product: CASSSTGELYNEQFF.

The V gene is TRBV11-2, the J gene TRBJ2-5; the D gene is possibly TRBD1 (5 bases). The CDR3 consists of 13 residues. From germline, CDR1 is SGHAT and CDR2 FQNNGV. The V and J ends lost 4 bases and 7 bases respectively, with 13 bases between them. The CDR3 bases are TGTGCCAGCAGCTCGCTACTGCAGGGGACCCAGTACTTC. Amino acids: CASSSLLQGTQYF.

CDR3 sequence (DNA): TGTGCCAGCAGCGTAGAAGGGAGGGCCGGGGAGCTGTTTTTT. It is translated as CASSVEGRAGELFF. J is TRBJ2-2 and V is TRBV9; 7 positions agree with TRBD2. The germline V gene encodes CDR1 SGDLS and CDR2 YYNGEE. The J segment lost 6 bases and the V segment lost 0 bases, leaving 2 bases of the junction unmatched. The CDR3 totals 14 residues.

This chain connects TRBV27 to TRBJ1-6, with no clear D. The CDR3 has 14 residues. V shed 3 bases and J shed 7 bases, with 10 bases lying between them. Germline V gives CDR1 MNHEY, CDR2 SMNVEV (reference sequence). The CDR3 spells CASSLVSGNSPLHF. In DNA, the CDR3 is TGTGCCAGCAGTTTGGTCTCGGGGAATTCACCCCTCCACTTT.

This chain uses TRBV5-1 with TRBJ2-2; 8 bases match TRBD2. CDR3 length: 18 residues. V shed 3 bases and J 0 bases; nucleotides not matched to a gene: 10. The germline V gene has CDR1 SGHRS and CDR2 YFSETQ. The CDR3 DNA reads as TGCGCCAGCAGCTCCCTTGTGAGCGGGAGCACGAACACCGGGGAGCTGTTTTTT. It codes for CASSSLVSGSTNTGELFF.

The rearrangement joins TRBV28 to TRBJ2-1, with a weak D call TRBD1 (6 bases). The CDR3 is 13 amino acids. V lost 7 bases and J lost 5, with 12 bases in between. CDR1 is MDHEN, CDR2 SYDVKM, per germline. In DNA form, the CDR3 reads TGTGCCAGCAACAGGGTGAGGGACAATGAGCAGTTCTTC. Protein product: CASNRVRDNEQFF.

CDR3 sequence: CASSRDSKGGRADTQYF. The CDR3 DNA reads TGCGCCAGCAGCCGGGACTCGAAAGGAGGGCGTGCAGATACGCAGTATTTT. The V call is TRBV5-1, the J call TRBJ2-3, with a tentative D call TRBD2 (6 bases). Germline values: CDR1 SGHRS, CDR2 YFSETQ. The CDR3 contains 17 residues. Trimming pared 4 bases from V and 4 bases from J, leaving 22 bases between.

The V and J genes are TRBV20-1 and TRBJ2-3; no clear D gene. CDR3 length: 11 amino acids. CDR1 and CDR2 from the germline V gene are DFQATT and SNEGSKA (reference sequence). V lost 1 base and J 8 bases, leaving 7 bases between the germline ends. CDR3 nucleotide sequence: TGCAGTGCTAGAGTAGGTAGTACGCAGTATTTT. Translation gives CSARVGSTQYF.

The chain couples TRBV6-1 to TRBJ1-2, with 8 bases aligning to TRBD1. Unmatched junction bases numbered 4, after V lost 6 bases and J lost 4 bases. CDR1 MNHNS and CDR2 SASEGT come from the germline V gene. The CDR3 sequence is 13 residues long. The CDR3 loop reads CASSRDRTYGYTF. The CDR3 region has the DNA TGTGCCAGCAGCCGGGACAGGACCTATGGCTACACCTTC.

The rearrangement uses TRBV28 and TRBJ2-5, with D possibly being TRBD1 (5 bases). CDR3 length: 12 amino acids. Trimming took off 6 bases at V and 6 bases at J, with 11 bases between the two ends. Per the germline V gene, CDR1 is MDHEN and CDR2 is SYDVKM. The CDR3 region is CASSNRMKTQYF. The CDR3 bases are TGTGCCAGCAGCAACAGGATGAAGACCCAGTACTTC.